These 28 T cell receptor beta chains were sequenced from one sample in a study of CD8 T cells in acute hepatitis C reinfection. This sample's time point: naive CD8 control sorted from an acute-time-point sample. Assay used: immunoSEQ multiplex PCR; TCRdb lists only in-frame clones, some missing. The repertoire includes around 34,000 clones, 85% to 90% of them detected once, and roughly 0.48% sits in the top ten. The specimen was naive CD8+ T cells from PBMCs. These receptor sequences come from a man in his thirties or forties with chronic hepatitis C.

J is TRBJ2-3 and V is TRBV7-8; D might be TRBD2 (6 bases). The CDR3 has 13 amino acids. V lost 3 bases and J 4 bases, leaving 8 bases between the germline ends. Germline V gene lookup returns CDR1 SGHVS and CDR2 FQNEAQ. The CDR3 region has the DNA TGTGCCAGCAGCTTGGGGGGAGCAGATACGCAGTATTTT. Translation: CASSLGGADTQYF.

The chain uses TRBV11-2 and TRBJ2-7, with 8 positions matching TRBD1. V gave up 5 bases and J gave up 1 base; unmatched junction bases: 7. Per the germline V gene, CDR1 is SGHAT and CDR2 is FQNNGV. The CDR3 has 15 amino acids. CDR3 sequence: CASSESTGESYEQYF. The CDR3 DNA reads as TGTGCCAGCAGCGAGTCGACAGGGGAGTCCTACGAGCAGTACTTC. Combining the CDR3 with reference TRBV11-2 and TRBJ2-7 gives the whole variable domain EAGVAQSPRYKIIEKRQSVAFWCNPISGHATLYWYQQILGQGPKLLIQFQNNGVVDDSQLPKDRFSAERLKGVDSTLKIQPAKLEDSAVYLCASSESTGESYEQYFGPGTRLTVT.

The chain links TRBV4-1 to TRBJ1-1, with D unclear. The V end was cut by 3 bases, the J end by 0 bases, with 11 bases between. CDR3 length: 15 amino acids. The germline V gene encodes CDR1 MGHRA and CDR2 YSYEKL. This chain's CDR3 is CASSQSGSMNTEAFF. For the CDR3, the DNA is TGCGCCAGCAGCCAGAGCGGCTCCATGAACACTGAAGCTTTCTTT.

The gene calls are TRBV2 and TRBJ2-1; possibly TRBD1 or TRBD2 for D (6 bases each). Germline loops: CDR1 SNHLY, CDR2 FYNNEI. The CDR3 loop spans 15 amino acids. The V and J ends lost 3 bases and 1 base respectively, with 10 bases between them. DNA for the CDR3: TGTGCCAGCAGTGAGGGGGCGGGGTCCTACAATGAGCAGTTCTTC. It is translated as CASSEGAGSYNEQFF.

The rearrangement links TRBV15 to TRBJ1-2; 8 positions match TRBD1. This CDR3 has 18 amino acids. J was trimmed by 4 bases and V by 0 bases; bases with no gene match: 13. The germline CDR1 and CDR2 sequences are LNHNV and YYDKDF (reference sequence). The CDR3 region has the DNA TGTGCCACCAGCAGAGAAATCGGGACAGGTATAAGACCCTATGGCTACACCTTC. Translation gives CATSREIGTGIRPYGYTF.

V usage is TRBV4-1 and J usage is TRBJ1-5; D remains ambiguous. Trimming pared 4 bases from V and 4 bases from J, leaving 8 bases between. CDR1 and CDR2 (germline): MGHRA, YSYEKL. This CDR3 has 13 residues. Here the CDR3 reads CASSLSPNQPQHF. The CDR3 DNA is TGCGCCAGCAGCCTGAGCCCGAATCAGCCCCAGCATTTT.

This chain links TRBV29-1 with TRBJ2-3; a possible D gene is TRBD1 (5 bases). This CDR3 has 14 residues. V gave up 3 bases and J gave up 2 bases, with 12 bases separating them. The germline CDR1 and CDR2 sequences are SQVTM and ANQGSEA. CDR3 sequence reads: CSVDREALTDTQYF. The CDR3 region has the DNA TGCAGCGTTGACAGGGAAGCACTCACAGATACGCAGTATTTT.

This chain links TRBV9 with TRBJ2-3; TRBD2 matches at 14 bases. Germline CDR1 and CDR2: SGDLS and YYNGEE. This CDR3 has 19 amino acids. Losses at the gene ends were 0 bases for V and 5 bases for J; bases not matched to a gene: 11. The CDR3 DNA reads TGTGCCAGCAGCGTAGAGGGAGGGACTAGCGGGGGAAAGGAAGATACGCAGTATTTT. It encodes CASSVEGGTSGGKEDTQYF. The full variable domain, in which reference TRBV9 and TRBJ2-3 provide the parts outside the CDR3, is DSGVTQTPKHLITATGQRVTLRCSPRSGDLSVYWYQQSLDQGLQFLIQYYNGEERAKGNILERFSAQQFPDLHSELNLSSLELGDSALYFCASSVEGGTSGGKEDTQYFGPGTRLTVL.

This rearrangement joins TRBV5-6 to TRBJ2-7; 10 nucleotides match TRBD1. J was trimmed by 6 bases and V by 2 bases; bases with no gene match: 8. The CDR3 loop spans 15 amino acids. Germline V gene data show CDR1 as SGHDT and CDR2 as YYEEEE. CDR3 nucleotides: TGTGCCAGCAGCTTTTTTCGGGACAGGGGCCCCGAGCAGTACTTC. Its protein is CASSFFRDRGPEQYF.

The gene calls are TRBV7-9 and TRBJ1-1, with D maybe TRBD1 (6 bases). Between the trimmed V and J ends, which lost 5 bases and 0 bases, there was a span of 13 bases. Looked up from germline, CDR1 is SEHNR and CDR2 is FQNEAQ (reference sequence). CDR3 size: 15 residues. The CDR3: CASSPLQGMNTEAFF. In nucleotides, the CDR3 is TGTGCCAGCAGCCCATTACAGGGAATGAACACTGAAGCTTTCTTT.

The chain couples TRBV30 to TRBJ2-2; D uncertain. The germline V gene encodes CDR1 GTSNPN and CDR2 SVGIG (reference sequence). Trimming left V 2 bases short and J 8 bases short, with 9 bases between. This CDR3 has 12 amino acids. CDR3 sequence: CAWSYLTGELFF. In DNA form, the CDR3 reads TGTGCCTGGAGTTATTTGACGGGGGAGCTGTTTTTT.

This chain joins TRBV10-3 and TRBJ1-3; 10 positions agree with TRBD1. Trimming cost V 11 bases and J 3 bases; bases outside gene matches: 7. This CDR3 is built from 14 residues. Looked up from germline, CDR1 is ENHRY and CDR2 is SYGVKD. CDR3 nucleotides: TGTGCCGTAGACAGGGGGCGCGGTGGAAACACCATATATTTT. Protein sequence: CAVDRGRGGNTIYF.

This chain uses TRBV7-2 with TRBJ2-3; no firm D call. The V end lost 4 bases, the J end lost 2 bases, and 13 bases lay between the germline ends. The germline V gene has CDR1 SGHTA and CDR2 FQGNSA. CDR3 length: 15 residues. The CDR3 sequence: CASSSYTGPTDTQYF. The CDR3 DNA follows: TGTGCCAGCAGCTCTTATACGGGCCCCACAGATACGCAGTATTTT.

The gene calls are TRBV9 and TRBJ1-1; 7 bases are shared with TRBD1. Germline V gives CDR1 SGDLS, CDR2 YYNGEE. This CDR3 comprises 15 residues. V lost 3 bases to trimming and J lost 0 bases; unmatched junction nucleotides: 5. In DNA, the CDR3 is TGTGCCAGCAGCGGAGGGGACAGCGTGAACACTGAAGCTTTCTTT. As protein: CASSGGDSVNTEAFF.

This clone has a handful of counts. The junction does not match germline at one end; this may be a read error. The J gene is TRBJ1-2, the V gene TRBV27; no definite D call. Germline V gives CDR1 MNHEY, CDR2 SMNVEV (reference sequence). The CDR3 consists of 15 residues. CDR3 region: CASGFTVPFHYGYTF. DNA of the CDR3: TGTGCCAGCGGTTTTACAGTACCCTTTCACTATGGCTACACCTTC.

DNA of the CDR3: TGTGCCAGCAGTGGGGACAGCTTCTACGAGCAGTACTTC. Protein product: CASSGDSFYEQYF. J is TRBJ2-7 and V is TRBV27; 7 bases agree with TRBD1. The CDR3 length is 13 residues. From germline, CDR1 is MNHEY and CDR2 SMNVEV (reference sequence). The junction had 4 bases not matched to a gene; V was cut back by 5 bases and J by 3 bases.

This chain links TRBV27 with TRBJ1-1; D uncertain. CDR1 is MNHEY and CDR2 is SMNVEV in the germline V gene (reference sequence). V lost 8 bases, J lost 0 bases, and 7 bases lay in between. The CDR3 has 12 amino acids. The CDR3 DNA follows: TGTGCCAGCCACAGCTTGAACACTGAAGCTTTCTTT. Translation: CASHSLNTEAFF.

The sample holds one count of this clone. This chain uses TRBV19 with TRBJ2-1, with 11 positions matching TRBD2. CDR1 LNHDA and CDR2 SQIVND come from the germline V gene (reference sequence). This CDR3 region has 17 residues. Trimming removed 1 base from V and 4 bases from J; junction bases left unmatched: 6. CDR3 nucleotides: TGTGCCAGTAGTATAGGCTTAGCGGGGGGGCGGTACAATGAGCAGTTCTTC. Protein sequence: CASSIGLAGGRYNEQFF.

The rearrangement joins TRBV7-9 to TRBJ2-6, with 8 nucleotides matching TRBD1. Trimming cost V 5 bases and J 0 bases; bases outside gene matches: 6. Germline V CDR1 and CDR2: SEHNR, FQNEAQ (reference sequence). The length of the CDR3 is 17 residues. The chain's CDR3 is CASSQNRGSSGANVLTF. The CDR3 bases are TGTGCCAGCAGCCAAAACAGGGGGAGCTCTGGGGCCAACGTCCTGACTTTC.

A few counts support this clone. The chain joins TRBV29-1 to TRBJ1-2; D unclear. CDR1 SQVTM and CDR2 ANQGSEA come from the germline V gene. V lost 3 bases, J lost 8 bases, and 10 bases lay in between. CDR3 size: 11 residues. Here the CDR3 reads CSVDTVRGYTF. The DNA of the CDR3 is TGCAGCGTTGACACAGTACGGGGCTACACCTTC.

This clone appeared a few times. This rearrangement joins TRBV27 to TRBJ2-7; D ambiguous. The V gene lost 6 bases and the J gene lost 7 bases, with 10 bases spanning the gap. Per germline, CDR1 MNHEY and CDR2 SMNVEV (reference sequence). This CDR3 contains 11 residues. CDR3 residues: CASRSTWEQYF. The CDR3 region has the DNA TGTGCCAGCAGATCAACCTGGGAGCAGTACTTC.

J is TRBJ2-7 and V is TRBV13; perhaps D is TRBD1 or TRBD2 (6 bases each). Germline assignment: CDR1 PRHDT and CDR2 FYEKMQ (reference sequence). Trimming shortened V by 3 bases and J by 7 bases, and 10 bases separated the two germline ends. This CDR3 is built from 12 residues. CDR3 nucleotides: TGTGCCAGCAGCTTGGGGGGCAGGGAGCAGTACTTC. This codes for CASSLGGREQYF.

The chain recombines TRBV25-1 with TRBJ2-2; 15 bases map to TRBD2. Unmatched junction bases numbered 2, after V lost 3 bases and J lost 0 bases. The CDR3 has 18 amino acids. CDR1 MGHDK and CDR2 SYGVNS come from the germline V gene. In DNA, the CDR3 is TGTGCCAGCAGTGAGGGGACTAGCGGGAGGACGAACACCGGGGAGCTGTTTTTT. It yields the protein CASSEGTSGRTNTGELFF.

This clone was seen only a few times. The rearrangement joins TRBV9 to TRBJ1-1; TRBD1 aligns across 8 bases. Germline V gene lookup returns CDR1 SGDLS and CDR2 YYNGEE. Losses at the gene ends were 3 bases for V and 0 bases for J; bases not matched to a gene: 1. The CDR3 contains 14 residues. The CDR3 nucleotides read TGTGCCAGCAGCGGGGACAGGTTGAACACTGAAGCTTTCTTT. This encodes CASSGDRLNTEAFF.

The chain has TRBV27 and TRBJ2-1; D not certain. This CDR3 comprises 13 residues. V was clipped by 5 bases and J by 8 bases, with 13 bases between them. CDR1 is MNHEY and CDR2 is SMNVEV in the germline V gene (reference sequence). DNA of the CDR3: TGTGCCAGCAGTGCGACTGTGCTCTATGAGCAGTTCTTC. Residues: CASSATVLYEQFF.

V gene TRBV7-2 combines with J gene TRBJ2-5; the match to TRBD1 covers 9 bases. Germline CDR1 and CDR2: SGHTA and FQGNSA. V was pared by 10 bases and J by 0 bases, with 18 bases of the junction left unmatched. CDR3 length equals 18 residues. The CDR3 spells CAMSTGQGNNPDQETQYF. CDR3 DNA: TGTGCCATGTCAACGGGACAGGGAAACAACCCCGACCAAGAGACCCAGTACTTC.

The rearrangement joins TRBV7-9 to TRBJ1-2; D unclear. The CDR3 runs 16 residues. V was pared by 2 bases and J by 3 bases, with 16 bases between. The germline CDR1 and CDR2 sequences are SEHNR and FQNEAQ (reference sequence). The CDR3 DNA follows: TGTGCCAGCAGCTTAAACGGCGGAACTGCTTACTATGGCTACACCTTC. Translated: CASSLNGGTAYYGYTF.

The chain couples TRBV7-9 to TRBJ2-7, with 7 bases that match TRBD2. Germline V lookup: CDR1 SEHNR, CDR2 FQNEAQ (reference sequence). Germline trimming cut 1 base from V and 2 bases from J; bases unmatched to any gene: 5. The CDR3 is 15 amino acids. CDR3 loop: CASSLELGGTYEQYF. CDR3 coding DNA: TGTGCCAGCAGCTTAGAGCTCGGGGGGACCTACGAGCAGTACTTC.